The sequence of this TCR beta chain was determined in a study of cytomegalovirus exposure and HLA in healthy donors. Study conclusions and caveats: Rare TCR sequences predominated, though certain public TCRs were found in many donors. Cytomegalovirus status was reportedly diagnosed by the classifier with high specificity and sensitivity.

This CDR3 spans 15 amino acids. Germline CDR1 SGHNT, CDR2 YYREEE (reference sequence). The V and J ends lost 3 bases and 4 bases respectively, with 14 bases between them. A word on this clone: The antigen is not known.

Sequencing was performed with immunoSEQ multiplex PCR; in TCRdb, only in-frame clones are kept and a portion is missing. Of 170,000 or so clones listed, about 86% are singletons. The V gene is TRBV5-4, the J gene TRBJ2-4; TRBD1 is a possible D gene (6 bases). The sequenced material came from PBMCs. This receptor was obtained from a woman aged 18-30 years in good health and CMV-seropositive. The CDR3 here is CASSSPTGKKNIQYF. CDR3 sequence (DNA): TGTGCCAGCAGCTCTCCGACAGGAAAAAAAAACATTCAGTACTTC.